This paragraph covers one T cell receptor beta chain sequence. TCRdb analysed the RT-PCR reads with MiXCR anew, one entry per CDR3 protein. Of a few hundred thousand distinct CDR3 sequences in the sample, about 15% were seen once. The data were taken from a study of response to subunit inactivated influenza vaccine. The junction had 9 bases not matched to a gene; V was cut back by 0 bases and J by 4 bases. The CDR3 length is 17 residues. Germline V CDR1 and CDR2: SGHRS, YFSETQ. The TCR originated in a man between 45 and 60 years old who received an inactivated influenza vaccine. The V and J genes are TRBV5-1 and TRBJ2-1, with 8 bases matching TRBD2. Sample: PBMCs from blood, taken about 12 days after vaccination. DNA for the CDR3: TGCGCCAGCAGCTTGGGGGCCGGGGGGGACGGATACAATGAGCAGTTCTTC. This sequence encodes CASSLGAGGDGYNEQFF.